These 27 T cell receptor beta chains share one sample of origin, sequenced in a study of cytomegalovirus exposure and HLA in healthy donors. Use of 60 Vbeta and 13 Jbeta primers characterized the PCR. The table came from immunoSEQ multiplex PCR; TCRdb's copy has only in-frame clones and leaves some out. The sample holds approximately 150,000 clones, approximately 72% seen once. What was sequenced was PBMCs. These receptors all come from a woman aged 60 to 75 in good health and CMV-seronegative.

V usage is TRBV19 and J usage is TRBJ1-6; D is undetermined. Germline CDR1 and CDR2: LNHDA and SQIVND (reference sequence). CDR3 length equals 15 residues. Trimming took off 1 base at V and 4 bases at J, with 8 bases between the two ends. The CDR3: CASSIVAGYNSPLHF. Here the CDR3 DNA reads TGTGCCAGTAGTATAGTGGCGGGATATAATTCACCCCTCCACTTT. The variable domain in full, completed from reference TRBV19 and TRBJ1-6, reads DGGITQSPKYLFRKEGQNVTLSCEQNLNHDAMYWYRQDPGQGLRLIYYSQIVNDFQKGDIAEGYSVSREKKESFPLTVTSAQKNPTAFYLCASSIVAGYNSPLHFGNGTRLTVT.

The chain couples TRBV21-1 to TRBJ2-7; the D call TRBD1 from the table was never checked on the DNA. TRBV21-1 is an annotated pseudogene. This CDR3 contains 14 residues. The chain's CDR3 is CASSTVGESYEQYF. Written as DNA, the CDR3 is TGTGCCAGCAGCACTGTAGGGGAATCCTACGAGCAGTACTTC.

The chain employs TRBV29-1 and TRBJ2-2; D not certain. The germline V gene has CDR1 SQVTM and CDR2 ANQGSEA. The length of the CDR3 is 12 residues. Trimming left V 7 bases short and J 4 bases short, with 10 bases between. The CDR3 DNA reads TGCAGCGCAACGTGGGCCACCGGGGAGCTGTTTTTT. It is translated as CSATWATGELFF.

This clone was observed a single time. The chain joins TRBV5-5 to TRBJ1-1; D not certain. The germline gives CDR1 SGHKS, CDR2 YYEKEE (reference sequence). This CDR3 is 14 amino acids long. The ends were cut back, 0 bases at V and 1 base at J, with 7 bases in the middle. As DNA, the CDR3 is TGTGCCAGCAGCTTGGGACACCAGAACACTGAAGCTTTCTTT. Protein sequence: CASSLGHQNTEAFF.

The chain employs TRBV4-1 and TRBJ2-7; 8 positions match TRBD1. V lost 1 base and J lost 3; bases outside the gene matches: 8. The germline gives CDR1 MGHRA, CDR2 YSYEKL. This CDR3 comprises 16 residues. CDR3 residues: CASSQGPKGQGYEQYF. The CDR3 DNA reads TGCGCCAGCAGCCAAGGACCCAAAGGACAGGGCTACGAGCAGTACTTC.

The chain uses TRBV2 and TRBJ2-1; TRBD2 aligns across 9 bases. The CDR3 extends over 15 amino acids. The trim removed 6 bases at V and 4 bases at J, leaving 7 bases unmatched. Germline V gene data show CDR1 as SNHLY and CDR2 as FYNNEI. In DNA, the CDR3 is TGTGCCAGCAGCCCTGGGACTAGCTCGTACAATGAGCAGTTCTTC. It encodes CASSPGTSSYNEQFF. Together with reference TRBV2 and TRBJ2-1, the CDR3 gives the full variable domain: EPEVTQTPSHQVTQMGQEVILRCVPISNHLYFYWYRQILGQKVEFLVSFYNNEISEKSEIFDDQFSVERPDGSNFTLKIRSTKLEDSAMYFCASSPGTSSYNEQFFGPGTRLTVL.

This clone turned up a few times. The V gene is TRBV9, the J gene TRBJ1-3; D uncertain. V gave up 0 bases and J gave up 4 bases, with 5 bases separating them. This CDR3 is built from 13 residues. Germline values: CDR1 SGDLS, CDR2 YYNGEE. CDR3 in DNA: TGTGCCAGCAGCGTAGCTCGGGGAAACACCATATATTTT. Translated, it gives CASSVARGNTIYF.

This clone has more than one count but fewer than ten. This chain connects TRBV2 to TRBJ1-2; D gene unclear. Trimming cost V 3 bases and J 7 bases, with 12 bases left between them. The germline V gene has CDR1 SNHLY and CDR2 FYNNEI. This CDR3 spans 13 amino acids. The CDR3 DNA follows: TGTGCCAGCAGTGAGGCCGGGGATTCTGGCTACACCTTC. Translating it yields CASSEAGDSGYTF. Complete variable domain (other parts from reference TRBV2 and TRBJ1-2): EPEVTQTPSHQVTQMGQEVILRCVPISNHLYFYWYRQILGQKVEFLVSFYNNEISEKSEIFDDQFSVERPDGSNFTLKIRSTKLEDSAMYFCASSEAGDSGYTFGSGTRLTVV.

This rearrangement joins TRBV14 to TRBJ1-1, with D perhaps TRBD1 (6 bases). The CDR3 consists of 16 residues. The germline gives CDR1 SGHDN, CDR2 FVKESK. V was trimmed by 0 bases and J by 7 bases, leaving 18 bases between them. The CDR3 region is CASSQDVRTVGGEAFF. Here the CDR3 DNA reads TGTGCCAGCAGCCAAGATGTTCGGACAGTTGGCGGTGAAGCTTTCTTT.

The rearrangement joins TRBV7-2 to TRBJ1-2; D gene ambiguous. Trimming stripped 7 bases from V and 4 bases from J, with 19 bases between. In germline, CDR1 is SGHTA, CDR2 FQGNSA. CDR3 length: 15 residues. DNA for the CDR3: TGTGCCAGCAACATTTTACCGCGGACTCCCTATGGCTACACCTTC. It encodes CASNILPRTPYGYTF.

CDR3 protein: CASSLEQADYGYTF. The DNA for the CDR3 is TGTGCCAGCAGCTTAGAACAGGCGGACTATGGCTACACCTTC. The chain uses TRBV7-8 and TRBJ1-2; D perhaps matches TRBD1 (5 bases). Trimming removed 1 base from V and 3 bases from J, with 9 bases in between. The CDR3 covers 14 residues. Germline lookup yields CDR1 SGHVS and CDR2 FQNEAQ.

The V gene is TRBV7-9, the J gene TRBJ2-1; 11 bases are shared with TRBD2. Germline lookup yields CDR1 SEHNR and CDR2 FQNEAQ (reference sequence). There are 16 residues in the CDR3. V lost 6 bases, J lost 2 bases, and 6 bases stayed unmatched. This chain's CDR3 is CASSFTSGSTYNEQFF. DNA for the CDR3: TGTGCCAGCAGTTTCACTAGCGGGAGTACCTACAATGAGCAGTTCTTC.

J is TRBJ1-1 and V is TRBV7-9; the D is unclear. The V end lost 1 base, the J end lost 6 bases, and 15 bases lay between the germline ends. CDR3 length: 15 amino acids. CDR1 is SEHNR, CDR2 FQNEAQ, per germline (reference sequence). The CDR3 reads CASSLDFGLEPEAFF. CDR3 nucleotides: TGTGCCAGCAGCTTAGATTTCGGCCTGGAGCCTGAAGCTTTCTTT.

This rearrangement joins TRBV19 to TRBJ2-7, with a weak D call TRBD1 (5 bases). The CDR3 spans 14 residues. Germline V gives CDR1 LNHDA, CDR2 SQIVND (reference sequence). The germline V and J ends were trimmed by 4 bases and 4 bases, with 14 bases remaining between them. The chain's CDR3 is CASSTAGYGYEQYF. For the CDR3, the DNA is TGTGCCAGTAGTACCGCAGGGTACGGGTACGAGCAGTACTTC. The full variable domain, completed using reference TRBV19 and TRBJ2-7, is DGGITQSPKYLFRKEGQNVTLSCEQNLNHDAMYWYRQDPGQGLRLIYYSQIVNDFQKGDIAEGYSVSREKKESFPLTVTSAQKNPTAFYLCASSTAGYGYEQYFGPGTRLTVT.

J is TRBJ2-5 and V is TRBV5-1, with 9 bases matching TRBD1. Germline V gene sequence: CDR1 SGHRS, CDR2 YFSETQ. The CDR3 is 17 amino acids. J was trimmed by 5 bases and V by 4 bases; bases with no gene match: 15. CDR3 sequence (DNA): TGCGCCAGCAGCGCAGGGCCCCGGGACAGGGTTATGGAGACCCAGTACTTC. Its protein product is CASSAGPRDRVMETQYF.

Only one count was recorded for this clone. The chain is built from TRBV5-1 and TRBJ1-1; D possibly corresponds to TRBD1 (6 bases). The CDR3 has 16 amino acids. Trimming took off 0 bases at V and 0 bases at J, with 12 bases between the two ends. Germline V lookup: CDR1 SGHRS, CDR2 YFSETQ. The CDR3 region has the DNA TGCGCCAGCAGCTTGGGGACAGAAGTTCTGAACACTGAAGCTTTCTTT. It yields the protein CASSLGTEVLNTEAFF.

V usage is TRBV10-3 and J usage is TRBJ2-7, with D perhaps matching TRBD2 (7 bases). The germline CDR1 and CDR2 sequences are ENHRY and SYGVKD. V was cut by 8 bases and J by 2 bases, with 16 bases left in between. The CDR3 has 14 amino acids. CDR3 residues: CAIARGGQAYEQYF. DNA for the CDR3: TGTGCCATCGCGAGGGGGGGACAAGCCTACGAGCAGTACTTC.

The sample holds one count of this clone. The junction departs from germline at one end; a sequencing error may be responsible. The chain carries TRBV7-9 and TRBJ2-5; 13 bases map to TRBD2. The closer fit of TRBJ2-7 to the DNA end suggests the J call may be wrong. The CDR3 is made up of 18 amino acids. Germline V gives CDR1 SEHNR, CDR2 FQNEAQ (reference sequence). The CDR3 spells CSSSHPDRGTSGTYEQYF. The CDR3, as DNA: TGTTCCAGCAGCCATCCCGACAGGGGGACTAGCGGGACCTACGAGCAGTACTTC.

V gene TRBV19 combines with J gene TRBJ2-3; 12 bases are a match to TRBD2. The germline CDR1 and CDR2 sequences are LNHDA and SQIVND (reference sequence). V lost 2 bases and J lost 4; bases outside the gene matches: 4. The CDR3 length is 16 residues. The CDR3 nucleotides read TGTGCCAGTAGTATAAGGACTAGCGGGGACTCAGATACGCAGTATTTT. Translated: CASSIRTSGDSDTQYF.

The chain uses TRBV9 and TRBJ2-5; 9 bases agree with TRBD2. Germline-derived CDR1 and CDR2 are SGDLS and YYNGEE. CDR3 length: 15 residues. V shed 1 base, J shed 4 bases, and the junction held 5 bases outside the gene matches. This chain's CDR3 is CASSVRPAGGETQYF. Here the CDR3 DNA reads TGTGCCAGCAGCGTACGCCCAGCGGGAGGAGAGACCCAGTACTTC.

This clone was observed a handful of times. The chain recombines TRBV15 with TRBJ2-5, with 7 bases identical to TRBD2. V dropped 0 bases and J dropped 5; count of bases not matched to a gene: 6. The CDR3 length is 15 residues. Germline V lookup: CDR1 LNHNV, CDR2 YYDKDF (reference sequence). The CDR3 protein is CATSRDFGGVETQYF. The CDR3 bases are TGTGCCACCAGCAGAGATTTTGGGGGGGTGGAGACCCAGTACTTC.

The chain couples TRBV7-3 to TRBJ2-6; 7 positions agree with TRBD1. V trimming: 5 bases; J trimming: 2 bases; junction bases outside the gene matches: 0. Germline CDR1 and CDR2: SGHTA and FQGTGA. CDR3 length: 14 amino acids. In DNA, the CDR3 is TGTGCCAGCAGCCAGGGGGCTGGGGCCAACGTCCTGACTTTC. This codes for CASSQGAGANVLTF.

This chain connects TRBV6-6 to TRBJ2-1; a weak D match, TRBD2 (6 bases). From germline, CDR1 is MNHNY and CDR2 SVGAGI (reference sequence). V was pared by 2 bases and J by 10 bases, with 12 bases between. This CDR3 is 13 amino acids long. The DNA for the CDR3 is TGTGCCAGCAGTTACAGCCCGGGGGAGGAGCAGTTCTTC. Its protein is CASSYSPGEEQFF.

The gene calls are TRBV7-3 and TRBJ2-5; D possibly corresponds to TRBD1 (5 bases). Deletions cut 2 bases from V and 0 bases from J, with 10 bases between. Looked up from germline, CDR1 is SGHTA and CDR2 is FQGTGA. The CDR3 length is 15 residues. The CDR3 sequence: CASSLSGRDQETQYF. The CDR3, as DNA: TGTGCCAGCAGCTTATCCGGCAGGGACCAAGAGACCCAGTACTTC.

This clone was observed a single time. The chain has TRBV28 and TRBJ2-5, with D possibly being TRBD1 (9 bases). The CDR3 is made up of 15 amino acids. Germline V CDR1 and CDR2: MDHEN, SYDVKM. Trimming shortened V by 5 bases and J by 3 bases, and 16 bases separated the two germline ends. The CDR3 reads CASSSGGQGKETQYF. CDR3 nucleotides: TGTGCCAGCAGTAGCGGGGGACAGGGAAAAGAGACCCAGTACTTC.

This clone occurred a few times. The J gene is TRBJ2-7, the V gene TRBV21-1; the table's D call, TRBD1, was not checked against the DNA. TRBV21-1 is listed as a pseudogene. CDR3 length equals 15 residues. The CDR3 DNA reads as TGTGCCAGCAGCCTCAGTGGGGGACAACTCCACGAGCAGTACTTC. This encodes CASSLSGGQLHEQYF.

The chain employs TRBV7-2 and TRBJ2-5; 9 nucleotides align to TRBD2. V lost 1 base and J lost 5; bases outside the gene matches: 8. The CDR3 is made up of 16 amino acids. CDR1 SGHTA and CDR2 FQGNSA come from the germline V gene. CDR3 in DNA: TGTGCCAGCAGCTTAGGCGGGGGGGCCACGGGGGAGACCCAGTACTTC. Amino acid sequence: CASSLGGGATGETQYF.